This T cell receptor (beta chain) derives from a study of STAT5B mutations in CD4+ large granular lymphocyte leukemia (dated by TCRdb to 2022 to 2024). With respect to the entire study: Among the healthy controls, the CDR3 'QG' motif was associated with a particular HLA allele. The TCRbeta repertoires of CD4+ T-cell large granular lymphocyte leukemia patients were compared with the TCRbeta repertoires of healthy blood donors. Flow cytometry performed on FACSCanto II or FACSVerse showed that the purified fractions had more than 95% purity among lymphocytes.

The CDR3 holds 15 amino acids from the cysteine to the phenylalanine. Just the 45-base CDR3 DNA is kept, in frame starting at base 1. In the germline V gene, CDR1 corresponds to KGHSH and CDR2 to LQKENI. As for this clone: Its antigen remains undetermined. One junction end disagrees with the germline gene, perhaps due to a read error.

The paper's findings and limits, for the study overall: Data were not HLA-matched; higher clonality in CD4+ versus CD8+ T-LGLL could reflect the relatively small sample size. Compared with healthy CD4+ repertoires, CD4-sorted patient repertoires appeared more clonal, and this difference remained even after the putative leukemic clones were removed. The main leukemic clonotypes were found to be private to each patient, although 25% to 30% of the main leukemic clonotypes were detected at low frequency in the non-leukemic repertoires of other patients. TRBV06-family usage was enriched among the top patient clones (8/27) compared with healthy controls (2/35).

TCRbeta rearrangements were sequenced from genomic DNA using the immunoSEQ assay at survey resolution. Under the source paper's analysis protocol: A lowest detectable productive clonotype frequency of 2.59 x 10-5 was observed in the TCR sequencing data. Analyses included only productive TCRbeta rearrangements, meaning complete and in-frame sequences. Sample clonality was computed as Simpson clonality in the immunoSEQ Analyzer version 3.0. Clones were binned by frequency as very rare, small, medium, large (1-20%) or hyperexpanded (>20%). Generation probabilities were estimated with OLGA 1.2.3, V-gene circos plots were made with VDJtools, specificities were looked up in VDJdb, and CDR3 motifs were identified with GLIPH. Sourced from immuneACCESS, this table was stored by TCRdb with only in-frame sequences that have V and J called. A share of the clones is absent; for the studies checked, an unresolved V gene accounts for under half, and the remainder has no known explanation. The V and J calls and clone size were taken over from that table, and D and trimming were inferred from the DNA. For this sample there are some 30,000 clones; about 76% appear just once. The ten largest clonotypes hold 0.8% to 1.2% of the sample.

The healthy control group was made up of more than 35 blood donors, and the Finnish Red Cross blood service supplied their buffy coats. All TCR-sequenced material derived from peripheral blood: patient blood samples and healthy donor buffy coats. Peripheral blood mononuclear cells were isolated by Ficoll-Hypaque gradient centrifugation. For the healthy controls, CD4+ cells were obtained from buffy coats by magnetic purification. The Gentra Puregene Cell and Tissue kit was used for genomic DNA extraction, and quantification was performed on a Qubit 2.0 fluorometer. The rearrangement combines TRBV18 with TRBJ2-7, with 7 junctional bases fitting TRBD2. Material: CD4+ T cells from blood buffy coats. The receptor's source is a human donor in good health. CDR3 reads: CASSPLARSPYEQYF. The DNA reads TGTGCCAGCTCGCCACTAGCGCGTTCCCCCTACGAGCAGTACTTC.